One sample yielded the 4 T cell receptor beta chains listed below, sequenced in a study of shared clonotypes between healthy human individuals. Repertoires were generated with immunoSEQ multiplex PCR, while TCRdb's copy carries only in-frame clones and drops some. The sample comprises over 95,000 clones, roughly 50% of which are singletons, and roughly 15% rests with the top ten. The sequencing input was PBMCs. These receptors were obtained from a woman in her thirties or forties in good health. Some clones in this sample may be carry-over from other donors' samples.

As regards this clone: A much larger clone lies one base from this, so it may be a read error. CDR3 nucleotide sequence: TGTGCCAGCAGCTTAGGGGGGAGGGAGCGGGAGGTCTACGGGCAGTACTTC. Translating it yields CASSLGGREREVYGQYF. The chain joins TRBV7-2 to TRBJ2-7; the match to TRBD2 covers 9 bases. The CDR3 is 17 residues long. The germline CDR1 and CDR2 sequences are SGHTA and FQGNSA.

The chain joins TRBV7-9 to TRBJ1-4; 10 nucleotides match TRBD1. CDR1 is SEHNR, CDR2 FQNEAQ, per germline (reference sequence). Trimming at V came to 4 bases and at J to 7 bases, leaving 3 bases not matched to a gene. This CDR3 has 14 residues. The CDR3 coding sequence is TGTGCCAGCAGCTCAGGACAGGGGGTTGAAAAACTGTTTTTT. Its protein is CASSSGQGVEKLFF. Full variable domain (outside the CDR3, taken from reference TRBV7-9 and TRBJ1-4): DTGVSQNPRHKITKRGQNVTFRCDPISEHNRLYWYRQTLGQGPEFLTYFQNEAQLEKSRLLSDRFSAERPKGSFSTLEIQRTEQGDSAMYLCASSSGQGVEKLFFGSGTQLSVL.

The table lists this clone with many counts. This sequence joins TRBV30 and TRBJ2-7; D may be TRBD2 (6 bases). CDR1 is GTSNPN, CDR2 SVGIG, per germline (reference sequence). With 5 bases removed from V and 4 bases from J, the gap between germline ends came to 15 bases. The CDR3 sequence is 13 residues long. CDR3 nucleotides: TGTGCCTGGGATTTTGTAGGAGGGTACGAGCAGTACTTC. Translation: CAWDFVGGYEQYF.

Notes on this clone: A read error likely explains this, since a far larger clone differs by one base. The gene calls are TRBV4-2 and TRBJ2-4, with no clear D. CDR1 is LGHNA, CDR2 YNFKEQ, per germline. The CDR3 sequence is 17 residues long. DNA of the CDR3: TGTGCCAGCAGCCAAGAACCCCTGACATTAGCCAAAAGCATTCAGTACTTC. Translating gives CASSQEPLTLAKSIQYF.